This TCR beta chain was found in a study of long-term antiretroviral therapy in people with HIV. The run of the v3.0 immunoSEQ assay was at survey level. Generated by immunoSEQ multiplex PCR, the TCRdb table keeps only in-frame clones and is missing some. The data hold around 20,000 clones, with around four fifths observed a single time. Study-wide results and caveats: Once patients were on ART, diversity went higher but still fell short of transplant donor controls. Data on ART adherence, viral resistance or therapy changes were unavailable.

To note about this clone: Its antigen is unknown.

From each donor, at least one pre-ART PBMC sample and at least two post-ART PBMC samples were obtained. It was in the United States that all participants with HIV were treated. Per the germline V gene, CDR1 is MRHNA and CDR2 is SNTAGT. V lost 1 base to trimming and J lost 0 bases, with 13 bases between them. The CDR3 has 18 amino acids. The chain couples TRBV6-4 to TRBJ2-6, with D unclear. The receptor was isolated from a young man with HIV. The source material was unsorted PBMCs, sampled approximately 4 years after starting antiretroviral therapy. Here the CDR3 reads CASSDWPQHSSGANVLTF. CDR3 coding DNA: TGTGCCAGCAGTGACTGGCCTCAACACAGCTCTGGGGCCAACGTCCTGACTTTC.